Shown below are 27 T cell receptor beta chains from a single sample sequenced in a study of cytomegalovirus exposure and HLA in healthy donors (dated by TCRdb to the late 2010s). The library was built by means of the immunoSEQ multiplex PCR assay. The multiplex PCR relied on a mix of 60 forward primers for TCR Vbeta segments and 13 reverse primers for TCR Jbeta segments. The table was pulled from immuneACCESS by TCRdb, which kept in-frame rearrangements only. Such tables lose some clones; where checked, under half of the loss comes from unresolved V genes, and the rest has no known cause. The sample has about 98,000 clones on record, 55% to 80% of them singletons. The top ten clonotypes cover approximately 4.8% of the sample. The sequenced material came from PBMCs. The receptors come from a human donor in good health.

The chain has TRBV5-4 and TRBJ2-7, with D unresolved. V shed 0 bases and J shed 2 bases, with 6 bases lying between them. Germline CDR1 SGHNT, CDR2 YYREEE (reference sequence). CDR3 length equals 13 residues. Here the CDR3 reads CASSLGGPYEQYF. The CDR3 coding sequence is TGTGCCAGCAGCTTGGGCGGCCCCTACGAGCAGTACTTC.

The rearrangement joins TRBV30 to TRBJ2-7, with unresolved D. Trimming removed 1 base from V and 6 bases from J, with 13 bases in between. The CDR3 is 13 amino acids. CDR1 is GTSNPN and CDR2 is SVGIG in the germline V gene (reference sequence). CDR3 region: CAWSDEHPGEQYF. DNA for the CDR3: TGTGCCTGGAGTGATGAACATCCTGGCGAGCAGTACTTC.

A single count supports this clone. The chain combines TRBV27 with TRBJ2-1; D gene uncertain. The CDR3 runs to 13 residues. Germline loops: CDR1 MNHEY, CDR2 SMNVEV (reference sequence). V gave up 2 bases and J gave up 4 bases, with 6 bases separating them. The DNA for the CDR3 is TGTGCCAGCAGTTTAGCAGGATACAATGAGCAGTTCTTC. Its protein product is CASSLAGYNEQFF.

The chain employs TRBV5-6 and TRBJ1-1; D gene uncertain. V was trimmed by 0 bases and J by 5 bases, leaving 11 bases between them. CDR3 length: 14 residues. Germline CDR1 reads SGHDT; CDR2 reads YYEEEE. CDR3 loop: CASSLAGGRTEAFF. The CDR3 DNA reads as TGTGCCAGCAGCTTGGCAGGTGGGAGGACTGAAGCTTTCTTT.

The CDR3, as DNA: TGCAGTGCTACGACGGGGTTCGAGCAGTACTTC. Translation gives CSATTGFEQYF. This chain joins TRBV20-1 and TRBJ2-7; maybe TRBD2 (5 bases). The CDR3 spans 11 residues. The V and J ends lost 4 bases and 6 bases respectively, with 10 bases between them. Germline CDR1 is DFQATT and CDR2 is SNEGSKA (reference sequence).

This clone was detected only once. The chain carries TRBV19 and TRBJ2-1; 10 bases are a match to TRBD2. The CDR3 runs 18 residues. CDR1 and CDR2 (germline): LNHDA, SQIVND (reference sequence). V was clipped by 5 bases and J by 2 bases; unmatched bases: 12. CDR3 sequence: CASSLTHFSGRPYNEQFF. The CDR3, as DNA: TGTGCCAGTAGTTTGACCCACTTTAGCGGGAGGCCCTACAATGAGCAGTTCTTC.

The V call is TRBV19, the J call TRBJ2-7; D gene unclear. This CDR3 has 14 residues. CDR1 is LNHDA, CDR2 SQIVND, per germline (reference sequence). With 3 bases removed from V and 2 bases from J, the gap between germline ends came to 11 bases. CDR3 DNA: TGTGCCAGTAGTATCGGCGGTACCGCCTACGAGCAGTACTTC. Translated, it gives CASSIGGTAYEQYF.

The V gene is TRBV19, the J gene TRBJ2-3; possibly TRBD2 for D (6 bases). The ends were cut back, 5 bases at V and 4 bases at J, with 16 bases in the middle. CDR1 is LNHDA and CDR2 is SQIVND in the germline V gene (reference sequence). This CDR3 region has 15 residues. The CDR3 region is CASSLAIAAADTQYF. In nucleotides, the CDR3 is TGTGCCAGTAGTTTGGCAATAGCGGCAGCAGATACGCAGTATTTT.

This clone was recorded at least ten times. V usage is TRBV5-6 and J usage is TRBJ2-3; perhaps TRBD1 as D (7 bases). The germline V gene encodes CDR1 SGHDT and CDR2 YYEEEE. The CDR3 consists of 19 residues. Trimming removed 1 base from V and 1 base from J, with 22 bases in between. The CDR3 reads CASSLKGGGGGRGTDTQYF. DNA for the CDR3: TGTGCCAGCAGCTTGAAAGGCGGTGGAGGGGGCAGAGGCACAGATACGCAGTATTTT.

DNA for the CDR3: TGTGCCAGCAGGTCTATCAAAAACATTCAGTACTTC. Translation: CASRSIKNIQYF. The J gene is TRBJ2-4, the V gene TRBV7-9, with no clear D. The CDR3 extends over 12 amino acids. Germline loops: CDR1 SEHNR, CDR2 FQNEAQ (reference sequence). V was cut by 6 bases and J by 3 bases, with 6 bases left in between. The whole variable domain, filled in from reference TRBV7-9 and TRBJ2-4, reads DTGVSQNPRHKITKRGQNVTFRCDPISEHNRLYWYRQTLGQGPEFLTYFQNEAQLEKSRLLSDRFSAERPKGSFSTLEIQRTEQGDSAMYLCASRSIKNIQYFGAGTRLSVL.

The CDR3 coding sequence is TGTGCCAGCAGTCAAACAGGGAACACTGAAGCTTTCTTT. Encoded protein: CASSQTGNTEAFF. V and J are TRBV27 and TRBJ1-1; D may be TRBD1 (5 bases). The length of the CDR3 is 13 residues. CDR1 is MNHEY and CDR2 is SMNVEV in the germline V gene (reference sequence). V was clipped by 5 bases and J by 1 base, with 8 bases between them.

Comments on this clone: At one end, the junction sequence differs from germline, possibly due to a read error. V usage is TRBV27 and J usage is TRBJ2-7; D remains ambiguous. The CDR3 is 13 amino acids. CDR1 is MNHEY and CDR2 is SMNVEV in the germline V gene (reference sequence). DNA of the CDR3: TGTGCCAACAGTTTGGCTAGCTCCTACGAGCAGTACTTC. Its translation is CANSLASSYEQYF.

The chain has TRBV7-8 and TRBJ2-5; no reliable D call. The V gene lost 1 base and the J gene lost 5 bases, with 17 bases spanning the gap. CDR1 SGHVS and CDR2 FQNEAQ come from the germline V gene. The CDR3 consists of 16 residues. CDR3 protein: CASSLGANVAAETQYF. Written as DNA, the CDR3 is TGTGCCAGCAGCTTAGGAGCCAACGTAGCCGCGGAGACCCAGTACTTC.

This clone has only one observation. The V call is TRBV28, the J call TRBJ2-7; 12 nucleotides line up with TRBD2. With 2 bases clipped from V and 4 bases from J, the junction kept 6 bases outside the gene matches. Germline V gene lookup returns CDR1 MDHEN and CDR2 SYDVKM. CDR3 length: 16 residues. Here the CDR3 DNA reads TGTGCCAGCAGTTTAACGGCTAGCGGGAGGGGGTACGAGCAGTACTTC. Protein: CASSLTASGRGYEQYF.

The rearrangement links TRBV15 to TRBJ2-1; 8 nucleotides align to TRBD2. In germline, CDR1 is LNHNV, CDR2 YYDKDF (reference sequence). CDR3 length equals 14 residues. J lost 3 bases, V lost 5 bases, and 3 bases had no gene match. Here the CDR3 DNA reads TGTGCCACCAGCGGACTAGCAGTCTACAATGAGCAGTTCTTC. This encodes CATSGLAVYNEQFF.

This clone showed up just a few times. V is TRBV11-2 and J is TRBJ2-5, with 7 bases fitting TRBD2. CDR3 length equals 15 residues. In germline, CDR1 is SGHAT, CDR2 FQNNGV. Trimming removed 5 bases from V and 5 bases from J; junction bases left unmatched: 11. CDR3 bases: TGTGCCAGCAGCCTCGCGGGGGAGGACCCGGAGACCCAGTACTTC. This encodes CASSLAGEDPETQYF.

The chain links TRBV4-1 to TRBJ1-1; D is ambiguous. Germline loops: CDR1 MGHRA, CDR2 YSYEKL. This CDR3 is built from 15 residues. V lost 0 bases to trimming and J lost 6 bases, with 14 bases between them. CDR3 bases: TGCGCCAGCAGCCAAGATCGTGGCAGTCCCTCTGAAGCTTTCTTT. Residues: CASSQDRGSPSEAFF.

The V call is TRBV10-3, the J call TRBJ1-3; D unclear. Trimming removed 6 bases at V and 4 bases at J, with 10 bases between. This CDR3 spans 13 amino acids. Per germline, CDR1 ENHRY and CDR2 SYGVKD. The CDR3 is CAISGNAGNTIYF. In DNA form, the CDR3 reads TGTGCCATCAGCGGGAACGCCGGAAACACCATATATTTT.

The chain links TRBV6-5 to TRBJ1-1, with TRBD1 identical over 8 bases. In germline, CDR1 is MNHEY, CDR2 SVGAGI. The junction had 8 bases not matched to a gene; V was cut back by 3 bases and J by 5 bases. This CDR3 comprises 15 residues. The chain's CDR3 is CASSYANRGRTEAFF. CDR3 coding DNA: TGTGCCAGCAGTTATGCCAACAGGGGGAGGACTGAAGCTTTCTTT.

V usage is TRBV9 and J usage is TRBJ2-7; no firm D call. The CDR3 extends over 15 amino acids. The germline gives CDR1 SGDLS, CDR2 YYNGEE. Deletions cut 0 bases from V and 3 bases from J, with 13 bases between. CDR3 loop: CASSVGTNKGYEQYF. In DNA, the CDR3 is TGTGCCAGCAGCGTAGGTACTAACAAAGGCTACGAGCAGTACTTC.

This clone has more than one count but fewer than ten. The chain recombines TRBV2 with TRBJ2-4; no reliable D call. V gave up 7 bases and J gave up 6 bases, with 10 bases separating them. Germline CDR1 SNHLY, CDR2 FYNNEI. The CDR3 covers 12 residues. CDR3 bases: TGTGCCAGCACTCCAGGAACAAACATTCAGTACTTC. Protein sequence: CASTPGTNIQYF.

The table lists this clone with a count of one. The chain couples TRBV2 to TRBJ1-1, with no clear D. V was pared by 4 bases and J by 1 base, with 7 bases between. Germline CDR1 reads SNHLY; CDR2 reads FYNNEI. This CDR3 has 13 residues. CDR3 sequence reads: CASSVRGNTEAFF. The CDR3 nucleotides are TGTGCCAGCAGTGTCCGGGGGAACACTGAAGCTTTCTTT.

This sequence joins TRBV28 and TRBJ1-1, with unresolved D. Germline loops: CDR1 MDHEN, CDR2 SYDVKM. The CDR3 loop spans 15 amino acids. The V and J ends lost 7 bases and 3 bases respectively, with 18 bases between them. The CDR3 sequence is CASIPPRGSYTEAFF. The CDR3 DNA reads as TGTGCCAGCATACCTCCCCGAGGATCCTACACTGAAGCTTTCTTT.

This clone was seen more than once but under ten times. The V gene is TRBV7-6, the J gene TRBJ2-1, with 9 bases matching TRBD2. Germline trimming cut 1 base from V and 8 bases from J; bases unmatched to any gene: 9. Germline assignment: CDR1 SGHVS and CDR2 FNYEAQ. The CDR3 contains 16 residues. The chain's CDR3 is CASSLGRSGRTHEQFF. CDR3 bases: TGTGCCAGCAGCTTAGGCCGGAGCGGGAGGACCCATGAGCAGTTCTTC.

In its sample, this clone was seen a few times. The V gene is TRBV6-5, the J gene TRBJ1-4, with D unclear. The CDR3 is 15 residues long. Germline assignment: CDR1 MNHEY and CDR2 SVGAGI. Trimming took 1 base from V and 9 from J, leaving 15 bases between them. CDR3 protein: CASSYLADGDQKLFF. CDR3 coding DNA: TGTGCCAGCAGTTACTTAGCTGACGGTGACCAAAAACTGTTTTTT.

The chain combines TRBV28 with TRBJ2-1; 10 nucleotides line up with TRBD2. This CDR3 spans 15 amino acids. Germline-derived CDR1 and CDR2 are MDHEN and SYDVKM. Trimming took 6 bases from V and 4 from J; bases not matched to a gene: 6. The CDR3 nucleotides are TGTGCCAGCAGGATCGGGACTAGCGAGTACAATGAGCAGTTCTTC. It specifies CASRIGTSEYNEQFF.

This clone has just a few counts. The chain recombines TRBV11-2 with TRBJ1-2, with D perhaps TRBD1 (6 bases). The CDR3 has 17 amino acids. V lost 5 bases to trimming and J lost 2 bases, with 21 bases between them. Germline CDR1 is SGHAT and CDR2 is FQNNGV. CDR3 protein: CASSPLGGDRINYGYTF. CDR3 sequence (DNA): TGTGCCAGCAGCCCCCTAGGGGGAGACAGGATAAACTATGGCTACACCTTC.